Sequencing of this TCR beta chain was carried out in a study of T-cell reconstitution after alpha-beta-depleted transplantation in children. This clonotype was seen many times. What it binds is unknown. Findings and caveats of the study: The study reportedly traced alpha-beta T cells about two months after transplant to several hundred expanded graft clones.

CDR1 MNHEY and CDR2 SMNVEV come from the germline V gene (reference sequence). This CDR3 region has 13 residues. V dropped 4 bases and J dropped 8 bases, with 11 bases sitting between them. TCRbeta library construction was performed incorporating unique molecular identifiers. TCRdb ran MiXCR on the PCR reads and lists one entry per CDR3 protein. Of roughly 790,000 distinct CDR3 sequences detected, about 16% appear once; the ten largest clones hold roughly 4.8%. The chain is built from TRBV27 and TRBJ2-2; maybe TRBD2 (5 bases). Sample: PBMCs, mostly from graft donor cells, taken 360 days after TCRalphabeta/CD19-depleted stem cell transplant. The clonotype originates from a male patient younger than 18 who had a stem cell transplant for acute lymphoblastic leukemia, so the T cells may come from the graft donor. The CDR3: CASSSGEAGELFF. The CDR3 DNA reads TGTGCCAGCAGTTCCGGGGAAGCTGGGGAGCTGTTTTTT.